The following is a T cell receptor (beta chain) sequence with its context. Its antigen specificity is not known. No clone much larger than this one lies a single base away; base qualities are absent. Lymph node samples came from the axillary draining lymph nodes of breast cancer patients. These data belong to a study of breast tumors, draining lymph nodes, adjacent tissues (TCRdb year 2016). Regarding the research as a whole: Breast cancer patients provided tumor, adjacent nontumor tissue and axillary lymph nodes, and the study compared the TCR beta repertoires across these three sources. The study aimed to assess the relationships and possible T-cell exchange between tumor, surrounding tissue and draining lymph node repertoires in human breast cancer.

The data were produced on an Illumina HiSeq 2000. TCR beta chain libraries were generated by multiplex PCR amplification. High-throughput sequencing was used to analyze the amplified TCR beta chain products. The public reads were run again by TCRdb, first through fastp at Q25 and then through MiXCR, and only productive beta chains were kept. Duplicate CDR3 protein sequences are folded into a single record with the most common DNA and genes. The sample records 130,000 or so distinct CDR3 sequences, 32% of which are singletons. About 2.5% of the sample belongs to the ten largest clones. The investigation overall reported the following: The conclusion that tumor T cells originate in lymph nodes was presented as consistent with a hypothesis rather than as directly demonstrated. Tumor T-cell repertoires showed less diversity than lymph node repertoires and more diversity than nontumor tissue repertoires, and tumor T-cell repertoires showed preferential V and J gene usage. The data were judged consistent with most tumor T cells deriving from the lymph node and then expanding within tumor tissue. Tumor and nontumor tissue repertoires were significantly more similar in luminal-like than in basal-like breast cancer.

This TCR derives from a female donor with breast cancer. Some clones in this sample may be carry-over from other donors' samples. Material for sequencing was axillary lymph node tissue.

The sequenced DNA: TGCAGTGCTAGAGTGCAGGGTGGAAACACCATATATTTT. This sequence encodes CSARVQGGNTIYF. This chain is built from TRBV20-1 and TRBJ1-3; the D gene is possibly TRBD1, with 5 bases matching. The junction shows trimming of 1 base on V and 3 bases on J, plus 7 bases between the germline ends. Reading the germline V gene (reference sequence) gives CDR1 DFQATT and CDR2 SNEGSKA. Measured from the cysteine to the phenylalanine, the CDR3 is 13 residues long. Of all the DNA, just the CDR3 is kept, 39 bases in frame from base 1.